The table lists the clone carrying this TCR beta chain with many counts. The antigen is unknown. A single record per CDR3 protein comes from TCRdb applying MiXCR to the PCR reads. The data contain fewer than 350,000 distinct CDR3 sequences, about a fifth of them singletons. CDR1 is LNHDA, CDR2 SQIVND, per germline (reference sequence). This CDR3 is 14 amino acids long. Trimming left V 3 bases short and J 2 bases short, with 10 bases between. The data were taken from a study of molecular identifiers for immune sequencing clone quantification. Study-level results: Even with 990,000 or so naive cells present, spiked Jurkat TCR RNA from one cell was reportedly detectable.

The chain joins TRBV19 to TRBJ2-5; D might be TRBD2 (6 bases). The material sequenced was naive CD8+ T cells from blood, with Jurkat cell RNA spiked in. The subset here: FACS-sorted CD8+CD4-CCR7+CD45RA+ naive T cells. This receptor was taken from a human donor in good health. Some libraries in this study had Jurkat cell RNA spiked in. CDR3 loop: CASSIPGLQETQYF. CDR3 DNA sequence: TGTGCCAGTAGTATCCCGGGACTTCAAGAGACCCAGTACTTC.